What follows are 5 T cell receptor beta chains derived from one specimen sequenced in a study of T cell responses to AZD1222 COVID-19 vaccine. Here immunoSEQ multiplex PCR was the method, and the copy in TCRdb shows in-frame clones only, minus some. Seen in this sample are about 140,000 clones; the ten most common clones hold about 2.2%. Sequenced input: peripheral blood. The receptors were sampled from an adult in good health.

This rearrangement joins TRBV6-5 to TRBJ1-2; D may be TRBD1 (6 bases). The V gene lost 1 base and the J gene lost 7 bases, with 16 bases spanning the gap. Per germline, CDR1 MNHEY and CDR2 SVGAGI. The CDR3 has 15 amino acids. The CDR3 DNA is TGTGCCAGCAGTTACTATTCCCTCGGGGGCAGTGGCTACACCTTC. Translated: CASSYYSLGGSGYTF.

V gene TRBV14 combines with J gene TRBJ1-2; possibly TRBD1 for D (5 bases). Between the trimmed V and J ends, which lost 4 bases and 1 base, there was a span of 7 bases. Germline assignment: CDR1 SGHDN and CDR2 FVKESK. This CDR3 region has 13 residues. The CDR3 DNA reads TGTGCCAGCAGCCCCGACAGTAACTATGGCTACACCTTC. As protein: CASSPDSNYGYTF.

The chain joins TRBV5-1 to TRBJ1-6; D not certain. Germline assignment: CDR1 SGHRS and CDR2 YFSETQ. The CDR3 runs 16 residues. The V end was cut by 0 bases, the J end by 4 bases, with 11 bases between. The CDR3 protein is CASSLGEGRYNSPLHF. The CDR3, as DNA: TGCGCCAGCAGCTTGGGAGAGGGTCGGTATAATTCACCCCTCCACTTT.

The genes are TRBV14 and TRBJ2-7, with 11 bases fitting TRBD1. CDR3 length: 15 amino acids. CDR1 is SGHDN and CDR2 is FVKESK in the germline V gene. V lost 3 bases to trimming and J lost 4 bases; unmatched junction nucleotides: 5. The CDR3 bases are TGTGCCAGCAGCCAGACGGACAGGGGGCGATACGAGCAGTACTTC. This encodes CASSQTDRGRYEQYF.

This chain connects TRBV7-2 to TRBJ2-5; 8 nucleotides match TRBD1. There are 15 residues in the CDR3. Per the germline V gene, CDR1 is SGHTA and CDR2 is FQGNSA. After removal of 1 base from V and 5 bases from J, the junction contained 6 bases not matched to a gene. In DNA form, the CDR3 reads TGTGCCAGCAGCTTAGTGACAGGGGAGTGGGAGACCCAGTACTTC. Encoded protein: CASSLVTGEWETQYF.